These 11 T cell receptor beta chains were sequenced from one sample in a study of T-cell memory formation after mild COVID-19. TCRdb itself ran the 5' RACE reads through MiXCR, one entry per CDR3 protein. The data show 470,000 or so distinct CDR3 sequences, roughly 17% seen once. Sequenced input: PBMCs or a T cell subset sorted from them (not recorded which). These receptors originate from a young man who had mild COVID-19 (a few samples of this study predate the infection). Cell type and time point are not known.

The gene calls are TRBV12-3 or TRBV12-4 and TRBJ2-7; the D gene is possibly TRBD1 (5 bases). The CDR3 is made up of 15 amino acids. V lost 3 bases and J 3 bases, leaving 15 bases between the germline ends. Written as DNA, the CDR3 is TGTGCCAGCAGTTTTGGGGCCGTGAACAACTACGAGCAGTACTTC. It yields the protein CASSFGAVNNYEQYF.

The CDR3 nucleotides read TGTGCCAGCAGCCTTGGACTAGCGGGGAGGTTACGATCCACAGATACGCAGTATTTT. This gives the protein CASSLGLAGRLRSTDTQYF. The chain carries TRBV7-3 and TRBJ2-3; 12 nucleotides agree with TRBD2. The CDR3 totals 19 residues. V lost 5 bases, J lost 2 bases, and 14 bases stayed unmatched. CDR1 is SGHTA, CDR2 FQGTGA, per germline.

The rearrangement links TRBV20-1 to TRBJ2-5, with D unclear. The CDR3 runs to 11 residues. V was clipped by 1 base and J by 5 bases, with 5 bases between them. The germline V gene has CDR1 DFQATT and CDR2 SNEGSKA (reference sequence). The chain's CDR3 is CSARVRETQYF. CDR3 DNA: TGCAGTGCTAGAGTGCGGGAGACCCAGTACTTC.

This clonotype occurred a few times. The chain has TRBV6-5 and TRBJ2-5, with D tentatively TRBD1 (5 bases). The germline V and J ends were trimmed by 4 bases and 0 bases, with 9 bases remaining between them. The germline CDR1 and CDR2 sequences are MNHEY and SVGAGI. The CDR3 totals 14 residues. CDR3 residues: CASSSTDNQETQYF. CDR3 sequence (DNA): TGTGCCAGCAGTTCCACGGACAACCAAGAGACCCAGTACTTC.

The chain has TRBV12-3 or TRBV12-4 and TRBJ2-1, with TRBD2 identical over 8 bases. V dropped 3 bases and J dropped 6; count of bases not matched to a gene: 10. The CDR3 consists of 16 residues. The CDR3 region has the DNA TGTGCCAGCAGTTTGTTCGGGGGGGGGTTAAGCAATGAGCAGTTCTTC. Translating gives CASSLFGGGLSNEQFF.

As to this clonotype: At one end the junction does not follow the germline gene, possibly because of a read error. This rearrangement joins TRBV11-1 to TRBJ2-2; 11 bases agree with TRBD2. This CDR3 region has 16 residues. Per the germline V gene, CDR1 is SGHAT and CDR2 is FQDESV (reference sequence). The CDR3 loop reads CGSSPTSGGVTGELFF. Written as DNA, the CDR3 is TGTGGCAGCAGCCCCACTAGCGGGGGCGTCACCGGGGAGCTGTTTTTT.

The chain links TRBV20-1 to TRBJ2-5; TRBD1 matches 7 bases. With V trimmed by 5 bases and J by 1 base, 4 bases remained unmatched. CDR3 length: 13 amino acids. Looked up from germline, CDR1 is DFQATT and CDR2 is SNEGSKA (reference sequence). The CDR3: CSALQGIQETQYF. The CDR3 coding sequence is TGCAGTGCTTTACAGGGGATCCAAGAGACCCAGTACTTC.

This clonotype occurred a few times. The chain combines TRBV20-1 with TRBJ2-1; D is perhaps TRBD1 (6 bases). Germline V gene lookup returns CDR1 DFQATT and CDR2 SNEGSKA (reference sequence). The V gene lost 2 bases and the J gene lost 6 bases, with 14 bases spanning the gap. The CDR3 contains 14 residues. In DNA form, the CDR3 reads TGCAGTGCTAGAAAGGCAGGGGTAGTCAATGAGCAGTTCTTC. Residues: CSARKAGVVNEQFF.

The genes are TRBV4-1 and TRBJ1-2; 9 positions agree with TRBD1. The CDR3 covers 16 residues. V was pared by 4 bases and J by 4 bases, with 10 bases of the junction left unmatched. Germline CDR1 and CDR2: MGHRA and YSYEKL. This chain's CDR3 is CASSPRTGADPYGYTF. In nucleotides, the CDR3 is TGCGCCAGCAGCCCCCGGACAGGGGCTGACCCCTATGGCTACACCTTC.

V gene TRBV20-1 combines with J gene TRBJ1-1, with D perhaps TRBD1 (5 bases). With 6 bases removed from V and 3 bases from J, the gap between germline ends came to 17 bases. CDR3 length equals 14 residues. The germline gives CDR1 DFQATT, CDR2 SNEGSKA (reference sequence). CDR3 region: CSAAGRVRDTEAFF. CDR3 DNA: TGCAGTGCCGCGGGGCGGGTTCGGGACACTGAAGCTTTCTTT.

The rearrangement links TRBV20-1 to TRBJ2-7; tentatively, D is TRBD2 (7 bases). The CDR3 is 14 amino acids. V lost 3 bases and J lost 2, with 14 bases in between. The V gene's germline CDR1 is DFQATT and CDR2 SNEGSKA (reference sequence). CDR3 protein: CSASTGGPTYEQYV. The DNA for the CDR3 is TGCAGTGCTAGTACGGGGGGCCCGACCTACGAGCAGTACGTC.